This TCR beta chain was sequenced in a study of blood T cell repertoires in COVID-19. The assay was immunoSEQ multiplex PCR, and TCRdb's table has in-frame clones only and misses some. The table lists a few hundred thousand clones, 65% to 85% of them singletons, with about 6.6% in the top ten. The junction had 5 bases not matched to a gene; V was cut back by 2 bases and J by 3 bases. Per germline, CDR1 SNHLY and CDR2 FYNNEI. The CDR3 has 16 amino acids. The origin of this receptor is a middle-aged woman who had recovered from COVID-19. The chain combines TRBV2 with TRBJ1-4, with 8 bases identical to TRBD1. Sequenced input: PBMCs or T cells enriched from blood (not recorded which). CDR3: CASSERQGAPNEKLFF. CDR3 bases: TGTGCCAGCAGTGAACGGCAGGGGGCGCCTAATGAAAAACTGTTTTTT.